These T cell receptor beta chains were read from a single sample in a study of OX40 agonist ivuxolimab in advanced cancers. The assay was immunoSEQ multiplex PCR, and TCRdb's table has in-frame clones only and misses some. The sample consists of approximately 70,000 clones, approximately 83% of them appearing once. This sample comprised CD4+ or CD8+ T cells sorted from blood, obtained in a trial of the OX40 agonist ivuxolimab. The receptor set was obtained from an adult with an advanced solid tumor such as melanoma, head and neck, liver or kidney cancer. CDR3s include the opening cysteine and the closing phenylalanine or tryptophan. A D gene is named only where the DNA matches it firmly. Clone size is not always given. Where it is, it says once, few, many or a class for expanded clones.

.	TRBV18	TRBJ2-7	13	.	CASSPRRGYEQYF	TGTGCCAGCTCACCACGCCGCGGCTACGAGCAGTACTTC
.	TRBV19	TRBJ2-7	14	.	CASSRGPMGGEQYF	TGTGCCAGTAGTAGGGGGCCCATGGGGGGCGAGCAGTACTTC
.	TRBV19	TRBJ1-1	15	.	CASSIGDSHWVQAFF	TGTGCCAGTAGTATAGGAGACAGTCACTGGGTTCAAGCTTTCTTT
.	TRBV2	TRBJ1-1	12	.	CAKGATNTEAFF	TGTGCCAAAGGGGCCACGAACACTGAAGCTTTCTTT
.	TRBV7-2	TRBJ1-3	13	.	CASSLSTGNTIYF	TGTGCCAGCAGCTTAAGCACTGGAAACACCATATATTTT
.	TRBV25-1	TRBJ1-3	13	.	CASSEEGLHTIYF	TGTGCCAGCAGTGAAGAGGGGCTTCACACCATATATTTT
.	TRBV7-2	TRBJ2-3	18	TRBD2	CASSRDASGGVLTDTQYF	TGTGCCAGCAGCCGAGATGCTAGCGGGGGGGTACTCACAGATACGCAGTATTTT
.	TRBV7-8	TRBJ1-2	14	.	CASSLNIGDYGYTF	TGTGCCAGCAGCCTAAACATCGGGGACTATGGCTACACCTTC
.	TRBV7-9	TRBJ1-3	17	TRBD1	CASSLGRGQGAGNTIYF	TGTGCCAGCAGCTTAGGAAGAGGACAGGGGGCTGGAAACACCATATATTTT
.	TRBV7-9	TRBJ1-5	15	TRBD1	CASSLGTGANQPQHF	TGTGCCAGCAGCTTGGGGACAGGGGCCAATCAGCCCCAGCATTTT
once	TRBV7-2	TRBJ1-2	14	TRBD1	CASSDSGGWGGYTF	TGTGCCAGCAGCGATTCAGGGGGCTGGGGTGGCTACACCTTC
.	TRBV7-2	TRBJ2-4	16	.	CASSSQGPLAKNIQYF	TGTGCCAGCAGCTCACAGGGCCCCTTGGCCAAAAACATTCAGTACTTC
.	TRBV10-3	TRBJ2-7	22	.	CAISEPTTQASEKGGRRYEQYF	TGTGCCATCAGTGAGCCGACTACTCAGGCTAGCGAAAAAGGGGGGCGAAGGTACGAGCAGTACTTC
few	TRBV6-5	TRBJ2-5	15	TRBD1	CASRSPGQGKETQYF	TGTGCCAGCAGAAGTCCGGGACAGGGAAAAGAGACCCAGTACTTC
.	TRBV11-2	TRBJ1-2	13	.	CASSPAWRYGYTF	TGTGCCAGCAGCCCGGCGTGGAGATATGGCTACACCTTC
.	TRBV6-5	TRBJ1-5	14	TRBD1	CASSYSGQGQPQHF	TGTGCCAGCAGTTACTCGGGACAGGGTCAGCCCCAGCATTTT
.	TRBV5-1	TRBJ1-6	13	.	CASSQGERSPLHF	TGCGCCAGCAGCCAGGGTGAGCGTTCACCCCTCCACTTT
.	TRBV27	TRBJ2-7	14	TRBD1	CASRWTGTSYEQYF	TGTGCCAGCAGGTGGACAGGGACGTCCTACGAGCAGTACTTC
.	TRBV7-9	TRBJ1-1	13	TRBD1	CASSLAGTAQAFF	TGTGCCAGCAGCTTAGCTGGGACAGCCCAAGCTTTCTTT
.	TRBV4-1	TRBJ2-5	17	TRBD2	CASSQTKLAGGLETQYF	TGCGCCAGCAGCCAAACGAAGCTAGCGGGGGGTCTAGAGACCCAGTACTTC
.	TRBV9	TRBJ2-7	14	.	CASSPPGVSYEQYF	TGTGCCAGCAGCCCCCCCGGGGTTTCCTACGAGCAGTACTTC
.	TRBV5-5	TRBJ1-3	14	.	CASSIGTRGNTIYF	TGTGCCAGCAGCATAGGGACACGAGGAAACACCATATATTTT
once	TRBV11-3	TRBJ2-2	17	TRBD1	CASSLAWGQPNTGELFF	TGTGCCAGCAGCTTAGCTTGGGGACAGCCGAACACCGGGGAGCTGTTTTTT
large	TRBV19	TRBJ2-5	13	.	CASSPGVEQTQYF	TGTGCCAGTAGCCCAGGGGTTGAGCAGACCCAGTACTTC
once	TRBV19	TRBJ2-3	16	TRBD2	CASSVLAGGLKDTQYF	TGTGCCAGTAGTGTATTAGCGGGGGGCCTCAAAGATACGCAGTATTTT
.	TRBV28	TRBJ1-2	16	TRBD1	CASSFGTGGFYYGYTF	TGTGCCAGCAGTTTTGGTACAGGGGGTTTCTACTATGGCTACACCTTC
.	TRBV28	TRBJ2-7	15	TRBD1	CASSPGDRAYYEQYF	TGTGCCAGCAGCCCCGGTGACAGGGCCTACTACGAGCAGTACTTC
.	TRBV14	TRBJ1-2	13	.	CASSHVRQYGYTF	TGTGCCAGCAGCCACGTCCGGCAGTATGGCTACACCTTC
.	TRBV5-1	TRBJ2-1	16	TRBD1	CASSSLRQGAYNEQFF	TGCGCCAGCAGCTCACTGAGACAGGGGGCCTACAATGAGCAGTTCTTC
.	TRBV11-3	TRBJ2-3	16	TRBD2	CASSSDSGGLTDTQYF	TGTGCCAGCAGCTCAGATAGCGGGGGGCTCACAGATACGCAGTATTTT
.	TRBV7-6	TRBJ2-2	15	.	CASSLRREGTGELFF	TGTGCCAGCAGCTTGAGGCGTGAGGGCACCGGGGAGCTGTTTTTT
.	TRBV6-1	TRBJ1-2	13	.	CASSEFRQYGYTF	TGTGCCAGCAGTGAATTTAGGCAGTATGGCTACACCTTC
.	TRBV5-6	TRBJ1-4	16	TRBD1	CASSSLGWTGDEKLFF	TGTGCCAGCAGCTCTCTCGGGTGGACAGGGGATGAAAAACTGTTTTTT
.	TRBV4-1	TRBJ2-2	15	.	CASSHEFRATGELFF	TGCGCCAGCAGCCATGAGTTCAGGGCCACCGGGGAGCTGTTTTTT
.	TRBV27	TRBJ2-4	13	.	CASSPLAKNIQYF	TGTGCCAGCAGTCCCCTAGCCAAAAACATTCAGTACTTC
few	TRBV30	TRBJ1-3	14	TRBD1	CACGQDGSGNTIYF	TGTGCCTGCGGACAGGATGGGTCTGGAAACACCATATATTTT
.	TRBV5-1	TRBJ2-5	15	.	CASSSTGTRQETQYF	TGCGCCAGCAGCTCCACTGGGACCCGCCAAGAGACCCAGTACTTC
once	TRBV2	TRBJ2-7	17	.	CASSERAGRGSTYEQYF	TGTGCCAGCAGTGAACGGGCTGGAAGGGGTTCTACCTACGAGCAGTACTTC
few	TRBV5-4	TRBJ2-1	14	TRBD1	CASSRTGVSNEQFF	TGTGCCAGCAGCCGGACAGGGGTGTCGAATGAGCAGTTCTTC
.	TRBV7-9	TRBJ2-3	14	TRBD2	CASRPRAGADTQYF	TGTGCCAGCAGACCAAGAGCGGGGGCTGATACGCAGTATTTT